Listed below are T cell receptor beta chains from one sample, sequenced in a study of radiotherapy plus CTLA-4 blockade in lung cancer. Assay used: immunoSEQ multiplex PCR; TCRdb lists only in-frame clones, some missing. The profile shows about 67,000 clones, around 76% of them singletons. This sample comprised peripheral blood, obtained from a patient treated with radiotherapy plus ipilimumab. The receptors here all came from a human donor with non-small cell lung cancer whose response to radiotherapy plus ipilimumab could not be evaluated. Some clones in this sample may be carry-over from other donors' samples. Both conserved end residues are part of each CDR3. The D gene is left open where the match is weak. The listing skips clone size in some rows; elsewhere it reads once, few, many or a size class.

j_gene	abundance	v_gene	d_gene	CDR3aa	CDR3nt
TRBJ1-2	.	TRBV5-8	.	CASSLLEVDYGYTF	TGTGCCAGCAGCTTGCTCGAGGTGGACTATGGCTACACCTTC
TRBJ1-6	.	TRBV9	.	CASSVAGGYNSPLHF	TGTGCCAGCAGCGTCGCCGGGGGTTATAATTCACCCCTCCACTTT
TRBJ1-4	.	TRBV11-2	TRBD1	CASSLSGTGWEKLFF	TGTGCCAGCAGCCTGTCCGGGACAGGGTGGGAAAAACTGTTTTTT
TRBJ1-6	once	TRBV7-3	.	CASSLIPVFSYNSPLHF	TGTGCCAGCAGCTTAATACCGGTATTCTCCTATAATTCACCCCTCCACTTT
TRBJ2-5	.	TRBV6-5	.	CASSYSPGRETQYF	TGTGCCAGCAGTTACTCTCCCGGGAGAGAGACCCAGTACTTC
TRBJ2-5	.	TRBV27	TRBD2	CATASGFQETQYF	TGTGCCACGGCTAGCGGTTTCCAAGAGACCCAGTACTTC
TRBJ1-6	.	TRBV14	.	CASSAQEGSPLHF	TGTGCCAGCAGCGCACAGGAGGGTTCACCCCTCCACTTT
TRBJ2-7	.	TRBV28	.	CASRSSSLYEQYF	TGTGCCAGCAGATCTAGCAGCCTCTACGAGCAGTACTTC
TRBJ1-3	.	TRBV5-8	.	CASSLSGNTIYF	TGTGCCAGCAGCCTCAGTGGAAACACCATATATTTT
TRBJ1-2	.	TRBV29-1	TRBD1	CSVESGGTGKSYGYTF	TGCAGCGTTGAAAGTGGAGGGACAGGGAAGAGCTATGGCTACACCTTC
TRBJ1-6	.	TRBV28	.	CASSVDKTWSSYNSPLHF	TGTGCCAGCAGTGTTGATAAGACCTGGAGCTCCTATAATTCACCCCTCCACTTT
TRBJ1-5	.	TRBV30	.	CAWSVAAPGAQHF	TGTGCCTGGAGTGTAGCAGCCCCAGGGGCCCAGCATTTT
TRBJ2-7	.	TRBV6-5	TRBD1	CASSYSAGQVSYEQYF	TGTGCCAGCAGTTACTCGGCGGGACAGGTCTCCTACGAGCAGTACTTC
TRBJ1-1	.	TRBV18	TRBD1	CASSPRQGSTEAFF	TGTGCCAGCTCACCAAGACAGGGTAGCACTGAAGCTTTCTTT
TRBJ1-2	.	TRBV5-5	.	CASTLISSSNYGYTF	TGTGCCAGCACCCTCATAAGCTCGAGCAACTATGGCTACACCTTC
TRBJ1-2	.	TRBV9	.	CASSVEPGPSNYGYTF	TGTGCCAGCAGCGTAGAGCCAGGGCCCTCTAACTATGGCTACACCTTC
TRBJ2-2	.	TRBV18	TRBD2	CASSPGLAAAGELFF	TGTGCCAGCTCACCCGGACTAGCAGCGGCCGGGGAGCTGTTTTTT
TRBJ1-2	.	TRBV27	TRBD1	CASRGQNRDYGYTF	TGTGCCAGCAGGGGACAGAACCGCGACTATGGCTACACCTTC
TRBJ2-7	.	TRBV5-1	.	CASSRGQPTYEQYF	TGCGCCAGCAGCCGAGGACAGCCGACCTACGAGCAGTACTTC
TRBJ1-6	few	TRBV6-1	.	CASGRQSSYNSPLHF	TGTGCCAGCGGTCGACAGAGCTCCTATAATTCACCCCTCCACTTT
TRBJ1-5	.	TRBV19	TRBD1	CASSARTGGNQPQHF	TGTGCCAGTAGTGCTCGGACAGGGGGGAATCAGCCCCAGCATTTT
TRBJ2-3	.	TRBV4-1	TRBD1	CASSQGPQGAQYF	TGCGCCAGCAGCCAAGGGCCGCAGGGGGCGCAGTATTTT
TRBJ1-2	.	TRBV28	TRBD1	CASSLWTGGDYGYTF	TGTGCCAGCAGTTTATGGACAGGGGGGGACTATGGCTACACCTTC
TRBJ2-3	.	TRBV5-1	.	CASSRQRGADTDTQYF	TGCGCCAGCAGCAGACAACGGGGGGCCGACACAGATACGCAGTATTTT
TRBJ1-6	.	TRBV2	.	CASKQAMVLHF	TGTGCCAGCAAACAGGCCATGGTCCTCCACTTT
TRBJ2-7	.	TRBV6-5	.	CASSPDNTYEQYF	TGTGCCAGCAGCCCCGACAATACCTACGAGCAGTACTTC
TRBJ2-3	.	TRBV5-1	TRBD2	CASSRMTSGGADTQYF	TGCGCCAGCAGCAGAATGACTAGCGGGGGGGCCGATACGCAGTATTTT
TRBJ2-1	.	TRBV7-8	TRBD2	CASSLARLAGGNEQFF	TGTGCCAGCAGCTTAGCGCGACTAGCGGGGGGTAATGAGCAGTTCTTC
TRBJ1-5	.	TRBV6-6	.	CASTREADYQPQHF	TGTGCCAGCACGCGGGAGGCAGACTATCAGCCCCAGCATTTT
TRBJ2-7	.	TRBV19	.	CASSIRGALRREQYF	TGTGCCAGTAGTATTCGCGGGGCGCTTAGGAGAGAGCAGTACTTC
TRBJ1-4	.	TRBV29-1	TRBD1	CSVNGRGEKLFF	TGCAGCGTTAACGGCAGGGGGGAAAAACTGTTTTTT
TRBJ1-2	.	TRBV7-2	TRBD1	CASSLRQGYYGYTF	TGTGCCAGCAGCTTAAGACAGGGGTACTATGGCTACACCTTC
TRBJ1-6	.	TRBV6-5	TRBD1	CASSSQTGMGSPLHF	TGTGCCAGCAGTTCGCAGACAGGGATGGGCTCACCCCTCCACTTT
TRBJ1-3	.	TRBV6-1	.	CASSERGSSGNTIYF	TGTGCCAGCAGTGAAAGGGGTTCTTCTGGAAACACCATATATTTT
TRBJ2-7	.	TRBV5-1	TRBD2	CASTPVAGGLYEQYF	TGCGCCAGCACCCCTGTAGCGGGGGGGCTCTACGAGCAGTACTTC
TRBJ1-5	.	TRBV29-1	TRBD1	CSTSDRGDQPQHF	TGCAGCACGTCAGACAGGGGGGATCAGCCCCAGCATTTT
TRBJ2-3	once	TRBV5-4	TRBD2	CASSPGLAGGDTQYF	TGTGCCAGCAGCCCCGGACTAGCGGGGGGCGATACGCAGTATTTT
TRBJ1-6	.	TRBV27	TRBD1	CASSRTGGNSPLHF	TGTGCCAGCAGTCGGACAGGGGGTAATTCACCCCTCCACTTT
TRBJ1-1	.	TRBV5-5	TRBD1	CASSIQGAGTEAFF	TGTGCCAGCAGCATACAGGGGGCTGGGACTGAAGCTTTCTTT
TRBJ2-5	.	TRBV5-1	.	CASSLGHEEETQYF	TGCGCCAGCAGCTTAGGACACGAGGAAGAGACCCAGTACTTC
TRBJ1-1	many	TRBV4-3	.	CASSQEELIYTEAFF	TGCGCCAGCAGCCAAGAGGAGCTCATCTACACTGAAGCTTTCTTT
TRBJ2-2	once	TRBV7-2	TRBD1	CASSGWGQGDTGELFF	TGTGCCAGCTCCGGGTGGGGACAGGGCGACACCGGGGAGCTGTTTTTT
TRBJ1-1	.	TRBV7-9	.	CASSLDGSREAEAFF	TGTGCCAGCAGCTTAGACGGGAGCCGGGAGGCTGAAGCTTTCTTT
TRBJ2-3	few	TRBV2	TRBD2	CASRLAADTQYF	TGTGCCAGCAGGCTAGCGGCAGATACGCAGTATTTT
TRBJ2-1	.	TRBV9	TRBD1	CASSAQGAAYNEQFF	TGTGCCAGCAGCGCACAGGGGGCGGCCTACAATGAGCAGTTCTTC
TRBJ2-7	.	TRBV4-1	TRBD1	CASSPQGTGYEAYEQYF	TGCGCCAGCAGCCCTCAGGGGACAGGATACGAGGCCTACGAGCAGTACTTC
TRBJ1-2	.	TRBV5-1	TRBD1	CASSSRRDRSGYTF	TGCGCCAGCAGCTCCAGAAGGGACAGGAGTGGCTACACCTTC
TRBJ2-5	few	TRBV7-9	.	CASSQLETTQETQYF	TGTGCCAGCAGCCAACTTGAGACAACACAAGAGACCCAGTACTTC
TRBJ2-3	.	TRBV13	TRBD2	CASSLGLAGGHEYTDTQYF	TGTGCCAGCAGCTTGGGACTAGCGGGGGGGCATGAATACACAGATACGCAGTATTTT
TRBJ2-3	.	TRBV9	TRBD2	CASSPSGTSGGRTDTQYF	TGTGCCAGCAGCCCCTCCGGGACTAGCGGGGGGCGGACAGATACGCAGTATTTT
TRBJ2-5	.	TRBV6-1	.	CASSVEETQYF	TGTGCCAGCAGTGTGGAGGAGACCCAGTACTTC